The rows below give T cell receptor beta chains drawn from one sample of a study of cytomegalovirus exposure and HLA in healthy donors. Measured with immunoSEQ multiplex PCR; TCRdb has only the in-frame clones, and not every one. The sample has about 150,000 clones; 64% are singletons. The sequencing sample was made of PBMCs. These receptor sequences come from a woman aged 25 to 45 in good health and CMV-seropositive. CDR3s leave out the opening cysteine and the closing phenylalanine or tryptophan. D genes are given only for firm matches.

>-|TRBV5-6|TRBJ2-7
ASSSTDRNLYEQY
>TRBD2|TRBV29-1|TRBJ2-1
SAKGWLAGVNEQF
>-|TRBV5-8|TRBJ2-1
ASVFLVRSYNEQF
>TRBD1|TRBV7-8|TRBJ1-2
ASSSGTGPGYT
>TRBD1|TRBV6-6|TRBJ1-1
ASSLPGQVSEAF
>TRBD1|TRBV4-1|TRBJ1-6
ASSRRTGEPSPLH
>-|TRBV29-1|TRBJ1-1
SVQQGSTEAF
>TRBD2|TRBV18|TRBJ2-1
ASSQKRDVELGEQF
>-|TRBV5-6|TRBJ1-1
ASSIYRTNTEAF
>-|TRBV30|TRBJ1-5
AWSVGGQLNQPQH
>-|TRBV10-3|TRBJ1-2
AIGLAQRGYT
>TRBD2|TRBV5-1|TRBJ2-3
ASSLSGLGTDTQY
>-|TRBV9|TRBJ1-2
ASRRPEDGYT
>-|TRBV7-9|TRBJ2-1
ASRPSGYNEQF
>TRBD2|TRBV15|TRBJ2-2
ATSRAGLAGESAAGELF
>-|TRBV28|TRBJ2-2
ASSLGGGNTGELF
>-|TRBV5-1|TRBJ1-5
ASSLEPGANQPQH
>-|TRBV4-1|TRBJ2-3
ASSRGAPPTDTQY
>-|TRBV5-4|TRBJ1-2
ASSLWQVDYGYT
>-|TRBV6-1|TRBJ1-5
ASAGAARQPQH
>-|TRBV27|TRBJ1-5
ASSPGTVGFQPQH
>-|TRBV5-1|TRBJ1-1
ASSWGEDTEAF
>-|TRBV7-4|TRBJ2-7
ASIPAGSSYEQY
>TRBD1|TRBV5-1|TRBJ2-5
ASSGPGQKETQY
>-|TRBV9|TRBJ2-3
ASSVELPDTQY
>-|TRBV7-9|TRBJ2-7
ASSQYRDTSYEQY
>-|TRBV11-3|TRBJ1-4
ASSSWTAMGEKLF